The 23 T cell receptor beta chains below were found in one sample sequenced in a study of shared clonotypes between healthy human individuals. The repertoire was sequenced with immunoSEQ multiplex PCR; TCRdb's copy has only in-frame clones and lacks some. The table lists about 820,000 clones, 80% to 95% of them singletons. Only CD45RO-negative cells positively selected for CCR7 counted as naive CD8 cells, so terminally differentiated effector memory CD45RA+ cells were excluded. Specimen: naive CD8+ T cells sorted from blood. The receptor source for this set is a man aged 25-45 years in good health.

This clone was observed once. The chain combines TRBV10-1 with TRBJ2-1, with D possibly being TRBD2 (6 bases). The CDR3 covers 15 residues. V lost 3 bases to trimming and J lost 6 bases, with 15 bases between them. The germline V gene has CDR1 WNHNN and CDR2 SYGVQD (reference sequence). The CDR3 sequence: CASSDAREGVNEQFF. The CDR3 nucleotides are TGCGCCAGCAGTGACGCGCGGGAAGGGGTCAATGAGCAGTTCTTC.

V is TRBV11-3 and J is TRBJ2-3; D uncertain. Germline CDR1 reads SGHNT; CDR2 reads YENEEA. Deletions cut 5 bases from V and 2 bases from J, with 26 bases between. The CDR3 totals 19 residues. CDR3: CASSPGIFSEASSTDTQYF. The CDR3 DNA reads TGTGCCAGCAGCCCGGGTATTTTTTCGGAAGCCAGCTCCACAGATACGCAGTATTTT.

This chain's CDR3 is CASSQTGTSGYNEQFF. The CDR3 DNA reads as TGCGCCAGCAGCCAGACCGGGACTAGCGGTTACAATGAGCAGTTCTTC. The chain employs TRBV4-3 and TRBJ2-1; 11 bases agree with TRBD2. The trim removed 3 bases at V and 4 bases at J, leaving 5 bases unmatched. Germline CDR1 LGHNA, CDR2 YSLEER. The length of the CDR3 is 16 residues.

This chain uses TRBV7-3 with TRBJ2-6, with TRBD1 identical over 8 bases. The germline V gene encodes CDR1 SGHTA and CDR2 FQGTGA. The CDR3 has 19 amino acids. J gave up 0 bases and V 5 bases, and 12 bases lay outside the gene matches. The CDR3 DNA reads TGTGCCAGCAGCCCAGGTCCCCCGGGACAGGCCTCTGGGGCCAACGTCCTGACTTTC. Protein sequence: CASSPGPPGQASGANVLTF. The whole variable domain, filled in from reference TRBV7-3 and TRBJ2-6, reads GAGVSQTPSNKVTEKGKYVELRCDPISGHTALYWYRQSLGQGPEFLIYFQGTGAADDSGLPNDRFFAVRPEGSVSTLKIQRTERGDSAVYLCASSPGPPGQASGANVLTFGAGSRLTVL.

The chain has TRBV19 and TRBJ2-7; D remains ambiguous. Trimming stripped 5 bases from V and 3 bases from J, with 11 bases between. Germline V gene lookup returns CDR1 LNHDA and CDR2 SQIVND (reference sequence). CDR3 size: 13 residues. The CDR3 DNA reads as TGTGCCAGTAGTTCTAGTTTATTCTACGAGCAGTACTTC. Translating gives CASSSSLFYEQYF.

This clone was seen a handful of times. The J gene is TRBJ1-2, the V gene TRBV18, with D perhaps TRBD1 (5 bases). Trimming took off 2 bases at V and 2 bases at J, with 9 bases between the two ends. This CDR3 spans 14 amino acids. CDR1 and CDR2 (germline): KGHSH, LQKENI. CDR3 protein: CASSPESGNYGYTF. For the CDR3, the DNA is TGTGCCAGCTCACCAGAATCAGGGAACTATGGCTACACCTTC.

This clone occurred once. This chain links TRBV30 with TRBJ2-3; the match to TRBD2 covers 15 bases. Germline-derived CDR1 and CDR2 are GTSNPN and SVGIG (reference sequence). J gave up 5 bases and V 6 bases, and 6 bases lay outside the gene matches. The CDR3 runs 15 residues. CDR3 DNA: TGTGCCTGCGGGCAGGGACTAGCGGGAGGAGATACGCAGTATTTT. It translates to CACGQGLAGGDTQYF.

V usage is TRBV18 and J usage is TRBJ2-2, with D perhaps matching TRBD1 (6 bases). Trimming pared 1 base from V and 0 bases from J, leaving 6 bases between. Germline V lookup: CDR1 KGHSH, CDR2 LQKENI. The CDR3 sequence is 15 residues long. The chain's CDR3 is CASSPQGANTGELFF. The CDR3 bases are TGTGCCAGCTCACCACAGGGGGCGAACACCGGGGAGCTGTTTTTT.

The chain has TRBV7-9 and TRBJ2-3; TRBD2 agrees at 10 bases. The CDR3 totals 17 residues. The V gene end was trimmed by 1 base and the J gene end by 5 bases; junction bases not matched to a gene: 9. CDR1 is SEHNR, CDR2 FQNEAQ, per germline (reference sequence). The CDR3 DNA is TGTGCCAGCAGCTTAGATCCTAGCGGGAGATGGAAAGATACGCAGTATTTT. This sequence encodes CASSLDPSGRWKDTQYF.

This chain uses TRBV7-9 with TRBJ2-7; the match to TRBD1 covers 9 bases. The V segment lost 1 base and the J segment 7 bases; nucleotides outside the gene matches: 5. In germline, CDR1 is SEHNR, CDR2 FQNEAQ (reference sequence). The CDR3 contains 14 residues. The CDR3 nucleotides read TGTGCCAGCAGCTTAGTCGGGACAGGGTGGGAGCAGTACTTC. Its translation: CASSLVGTGWEQYF.

As DNA, the CDR3 is TGTGCCAGCAGTTTAACTCCTTCAGGGGGATACACTGAAGCTTTCTTT. This encodes CASSLTPSGGYTEAFF. This chain uses TRBV27 with TRBJ1-1, with 7 bases that match TRBD1. Germline CDR1 and CDR2: MNHEY and SMNVEV (reference sequence). The V gene end was trimmed by 2 bases and the J gene end by 3 bases; junction bases not matched to a gene: 9. The CDR3 runs 16 residues.

This clone is a singleton in its sample. The chain couples TRBV6-5 to TRBJ1-1; D gene uncertain. V was pared by 4 bases and J by 0 bases, with 6 bases between. The length of the CDR3 is 13 residues. From germline, CDR1 is MNHEY and CDR2 SVGAGI. CDR3 sequence reads: CASSLSVNTEAFF. CDR3 sequence (DNA): TGTGCCAGCAGTTTATCGGTGAACACTGAAGCTTTCTTT.

This chain links TRBV9 with TRBJ2-5; a weak D match, TRBD1 (6 bases). Germline assignment: CDR1 SGDLS and CDR2 YYNGEE. The germline V and J ends were trimmed by 6 bases and 5 bases, with 14 bases remaining between them. This CDR3 is built from 13 residues. The CDR3 DNA reads as TGTGCCAGCAAACAGGGCGAAGGGGAGACCCAGTACTTC. This codes for CASKQGEGETQYF.

The chain is built from TRBV6-1 and TRBJ2-7, with D unclear. The germline V gene has CDR1 MNHNS and CDR2 SASEGT. The CDR3 spans 10 residues. V was shortened by 6 bases and J by 4 bases, with 4 bases between the two germline ends. In nucleotides, the CDR3 is TGTGCCAGCAGAAATTACGAGCAGTACTTC. Its protein product is CASRNYEQYF.

The chain couples TRBV30 to TRBJ2-1; D perhaps matches TRBD2 (6 bases). CDR1 is GTSNPN, CDR2 SVGIG, per germline (reference sequence). CDR3 length: 13 amino acids. Deletions cut 7 bases from V and 6 bases from J, with 16 bases between. This chain's CDR3 is CASLARTLNEQFF. In DNA, the CDR3 is TGTGCCTCCCTAGCGCGGACTCTCAATGAGCAGTTCTTC.

V and J are TRBV5-1 and TRBJ1-2; a possible D gene is TRBD1 (5 bases). V was shortened by 2 bases and J by 4 bases, with 15 bases between the two germline ends. The CDR3 is made up of 15 amino acids. The germline CDR1 and CDR2 sequences are SGHRS and YFSETQ. This CDR3 is CASSLGTTTGYGYTF. CDR3 sequence (DNA): TGCGCCAGCAGCTTAGGGACTACTACGGGCTATGGCTACACCTTC.

The V gene is TRBV7-6, the J gene TRBJ2-1; the match to TRBD2 covers 12 bases. The CDR3 contains 16 residues. The trim removed 4 bases at V and 6 bases at J, leaving 7 bases unmatched. Per germline, CDR1 SGHVS and CDR2 FNYEAQ. DNA of the CDR3: TGTGCCAGCAGCTCGTTGACTAGCGGGAGCCTCAATGAGCAGTTCTTC. It encodes CASSSLTSGSLNEQFF.

The V and J genes are TRBV5-5 and TRBJ2-5, with unresolved D. This CDR3 comprises 14 residues. The germline V gene encodes CDR1 SGHKS and CDR2 YYEKEE (reference sequence). Trimming stripped 0 bases from V and 2 bases from J, with 8 bases between. The CDR3 coding sequence is TGTGCCAGCAGCTTGGAAACGGTACAAGAGACCCAGTACTTC. Protein: CASSLETVQETQYF.

The sample holds a few counts of this clone. Different DNA sequences within this sample yield the same CDR3. The chain is built from TRBV9 and TRBJ1-2; perhaps TRBD1 as D (5 bases). This CDR3 is 14 amino acids long. Germline V gene data show CDR1 as SGDLS and CDR2 as YYNGEE. The ends were cut back, 0 bases at V and 8 bases at J, with 14 bases in the middle. The CDR3 DNA reads as TGTGCCAGCAGCGTAGGGGGCGGGACGGACGGCTACACCTTC. Translated, it gives CASSVGGGTDGYTF.

This sequence joins TRBV7-9 and TRBJ2-1; 7 positions agree with TRBD2. This CDR3 spans 17 amino acids. With 1 base clipped from V and 0 bases from J, the junction kept 6 bases outside the gene matches. Germline assignment: CDR1 SEHNR and CDR2 FQNEAQ (reference sequence). CDR3 residues: CASSLVSSGGSYNEQFF. As DNA, the CDR3 is TGTGCCAGCAGCTTAGTTTCTTCGGGGGGCTCCTACAATGAGCAGTTCTTC. Full variable domain (rest looked up from reference TRBV7-9 and TRBJ2-1): DTGVSQNPRHKITKRGQNVTFRCDPISEHNRLYWYRQTLGQGPEFLTYFQNEAQLEKSRLLSDRFSAERPKGSFSTLEIQRTEQGDSAMYLCASSLVSSGGSYNEQFFGPGTRLTVL.

Details on this clone: Other DNA sequences in this sample translate to the same CDR3. V is TRBV5-6 and J is TRBJ2-7; 8 positions agree with TRBD1. The CDR3 extends over 14 amino acids. Germline V gene lookup returns CDR1 SGHDT and CDR2 YYEEEE. J was trimmed by 4 bases and V by 2 bases; bases with no gene match: 5. The CDR3 sequence is CASSLGQGPYEQYF. For the CDR3, the DNA is TGTGCCAGCAGCTTAGGACAGGGCCCTTACGAGCAGTACTTC.

This chain connects TRBV10-3 to TRBJ2-7; 7 bases are a match to TRBD2. Unmatched junction bases numbered 2, after V lost 0 bases and J lost 3 bases. CDR1 and CDR2 (germline): ENHRY, SYGVKD. The CDR3 has 14 amino acids. CDR3 sequence reads: CAISESGTIYEQYF. CDR3 sequence (DNA): TGTGCCATCAGTGAGTCTGGGACTATCTACGAGCAGTACTTC.

The chain links TRBV27 to TRBJ2-5; TRBD1 or TRBD2 may be the D gene (5 bases each). This CDR3 comprises 16 residues. From germline, CDR1 is MNHEY and CDR2 SMNVEV (reference sequence). Trimming removed 5 bases from V and 5 bases from J, with 21 bases in between. CDR3 nucleotides: TGTGCCAGCAGTCCCACTGATGGTTCCTGGGGGGAGACCCAGTACTTC. Its protein is CASSPTDGSWGETQYF.